This T cell receptor beta chain was recorded in a study of T cells after posttransplantation cyclophosphamide (dated by TCRdb to about 2016). Background on the whole study: Using TRB sequencing, the study followed how the T cell repertoire reconstituted after myeloablative bone marrow transplantation in which posttransplantation cyclophosphamide served as GVHD prophylaxis. Public TRB sequences were searched against a database of over 3,600 sequences associated with responses to pathogens, tumor antigens, self-antigens and alloantigens. Samples from around 40 PTCy-treated patients and roughly 17 related bone marrow donors of those patients were subjected to antigen receptor sequencing. Because TRA and TRB clonality were tightly correlated in 8 or 9 samples, subsequent TCR analyses were focused on TRB only. Blood from all 34 PTCy patients with 1-year posttransplant specimens was subjected to TRB sequencing. In 3 patients, up to roughly 3 additional blood samples taken between 2 and 5.2 years after transplant also underwent TRB sequencing, as did pretransplant blood from 4 patients. On the study overall, not on this receptor specifically: Across roughly 40 patients, recipient CMV seropositivity and CMV reactivation were highly associated with TRB clonality; PTCy diversity was similar to CNI/methotrexate controls. The TRB repertoires of T cells infiltrating skin or the GI tract showed only limited overlap with the TRB repertoires found in blood. At 1-2 months, donor-recipient similarity was low but rose over the first year, and the later blood repertoires were often dominated by donor CD8+ memory clones.

Points on this clone: Its binding antigen is unknown. The sample holds no much larger clone one base away, and base qualities are not on file.

Related bone marrow donors provided peripheral blood samples on the day of marrow donation. Peripheral blood and bone marrow mononuclear cells were isolated by Ficoll-Hypaque density centrifugation and cryopreserved. FACS on a FACSAria II was used to sort CD4+ and CD8+ T cells, including the naive and memory subsets. TRB sequencing used genomic DNA with the immunoSEQ assay at survey resolution or the hsTCRB kit. The study's processing was this. The immunoSEQ software was used for initial read processing, and the LymphoSeq R package was used for repertoire analyses. Clonality was computed as 1 minus normalized Shannon entropy, and a Gini coefficient was also calculated for each TRB dataset. Phenotypes of unsorted samples were inferred by mapping TRB sequences from sorted subsets of the recipient or donor onto the same recipient's unsorted samples. Sourced from immuneACCESS, this table was stored by TCRdb with only in-frame sequences that have V and J called. A share of the clones is absent; for the studies checked, an unresolved V gene accounts for under half, and the remainder has no known explanation. V and J calls and clone size are as listed in that table; D and trimming were resolved from the DNA. The sample data list 6,500 to 8,000 clones, and more than 60% of these were observed just once. Under 30% of the sample is held by the ten biggest clonotypes.

CDR1 and CDR2, per the germline V gene, are MDHEN and SYDVKM. Reading from cysteine to phenylalanine, the CDR3 counts 13 amino acids. Here the CDR3 DNA is all that survives: 39 bases in frame from base 1. Sequenced sample: memory CD4+ T cells sorted from blood. This TCR was recovered from a woman aged 45-65 years in good health and a related stem cell transplant donor. This chain is built from TRBV28 and TRBJ2-5; the D gene is perhaps TRBD1, from 5 matching bases. The closer fit of TRBJ2-7 to the DNA end suggests the J call may be wrong. The encoded CDR3 is CASTNQGTYEQYF. At the DNA level, the sequence is TGTGCCAGCACTAACCAGGGTACCTACGAGCAGTACTTC.